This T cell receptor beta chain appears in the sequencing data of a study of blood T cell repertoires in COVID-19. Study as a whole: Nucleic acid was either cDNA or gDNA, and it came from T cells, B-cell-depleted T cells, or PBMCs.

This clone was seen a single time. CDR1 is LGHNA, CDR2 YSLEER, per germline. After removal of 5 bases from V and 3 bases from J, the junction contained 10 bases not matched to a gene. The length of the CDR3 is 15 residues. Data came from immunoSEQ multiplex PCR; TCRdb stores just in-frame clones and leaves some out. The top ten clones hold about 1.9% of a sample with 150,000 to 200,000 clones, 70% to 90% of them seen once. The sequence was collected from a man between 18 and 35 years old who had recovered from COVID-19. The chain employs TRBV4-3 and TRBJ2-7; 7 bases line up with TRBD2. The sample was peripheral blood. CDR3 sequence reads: CASSLEPGGVYEQYF. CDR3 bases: TGCGCCAGCAGCTTAGAACCGGGGGGTGTCTACGAGCAGTACTTC.